This TCR beta chain stems from a study of T cells in localized non-small cell lung cancer. Sequencing was performed with immunoSEQ multiplex PCR; in TCRdb, only in-frame clones are kept and a portion is missing. Here the sample spans tens of thousands of clones, roughly four fifths being singletons. Turning to this clone: No antigen is known for it.

Germline V gene lookup returns CDR1 SGHTS and CDR2 YDEGEE. Unmatched junction bases numbered 13, after V lost 3 bases and J lost 4 bases. The CDR3 is made up of 17 amino acids. The study's findings and limits: T cell clonality was highest in uninvolved adjacent lung, above tumor.

This sequence was found in a male donor older than 55 with stage III squamous cell lung carcinoma. Sequencing used peripheral blood, obtained before any cancer treatment. The rearrangement uses TRBV5-8 and TRBJ2-1; TRBD1 matches 7 bases. The DNA for the CDR3 is TGTGCCAGCAGCTGGAGCCCTGGGACAGACCAGTACAATGAGCAGTTCTTC. Encoded protein: CASSWSPGTDQYNEQFF.